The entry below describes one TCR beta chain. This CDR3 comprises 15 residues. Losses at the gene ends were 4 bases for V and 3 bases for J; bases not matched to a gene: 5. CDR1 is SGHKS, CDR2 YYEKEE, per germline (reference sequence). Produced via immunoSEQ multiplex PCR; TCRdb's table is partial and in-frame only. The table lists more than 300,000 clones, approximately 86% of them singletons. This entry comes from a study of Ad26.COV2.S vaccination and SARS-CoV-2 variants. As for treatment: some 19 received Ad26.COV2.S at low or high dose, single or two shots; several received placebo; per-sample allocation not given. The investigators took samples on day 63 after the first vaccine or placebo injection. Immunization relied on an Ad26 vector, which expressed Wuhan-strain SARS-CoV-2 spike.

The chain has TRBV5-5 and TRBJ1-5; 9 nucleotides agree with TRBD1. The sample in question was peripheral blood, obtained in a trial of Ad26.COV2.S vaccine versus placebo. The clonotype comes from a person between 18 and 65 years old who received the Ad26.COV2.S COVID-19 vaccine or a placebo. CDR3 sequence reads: CASSGGTGYNQPQHF. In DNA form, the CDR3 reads TGTGCCAGCAGCGGCGGGACAGGGTACAATCAGCCCCAGCATTTT.